The 5 T cell receptor beta chains below were found in one sample sequenced in a study of vaccination effects on CD4 cells after COVID-19. The antigens for these receptors are not known. ViraFEST assay sequencing came after antigen-specific CD4+ T cells were expanded with viral peptide pools. Isolating CD4+ T cells followed approximately 11 days of culture. It was between March and December 2020 that the person had a SARS-CoV-2 infection confirmed by PCR. Produced via immunoSEQ multiplex PCR; TCRdb's table is partial and in-frame only. The table includes about 45,000 clones, around 79% detected once. Sequenced material: CD4+ T cells from PBMCs cultured with a peptide pool, taken before COVID-19 vaccination. Receptors originate from a human donor who had a prior SARS-CoV-2 infection.

The chain couples TRBV7-6 to TRBJ2-5; 8 bases map to TRBD1. CDR3 length: 17 amino acids. Germline V gene sequence: CDR1 SGHVS, CDR2 FNYEAQ. V was pared by 5 bases and J by 4 bases, with 15 bases of the junction left unmatched. The CDR3 reads CASSGLHDRGIRETQYF. The CDR3 DNA reads as TGTGCCAGCAGCGGCCTCCACGACAGGGGAATTCGAGAGACCCAGTACTTC.

The chain combines TRBV2 with TRBJ2-3; D gene unclear. With 5 bases removed from V and 0 bases from J, the gap between germline ends came to 9 bases. Germline CDR1 reads SNHLY; CDR2 reads FYNNEI. CDR3 length: 14 residues. Here the CDR3 DNA reads TGTGCCAGCAGTCTACTCCTTAGCACAGATACGCAGTATTTT. Translation: CASSLLLSTDTQYF.

The V and J genes are TRBV10-3 and TRBJ2-6; D may be TRBD1 (5 bases). V gave up 3 bases and J gave up 1 base, with 10 bases separating them. This CDR3 has 16 amino acids. Germline assignment: CDR1 ENHRY and CDR2 SYGVKD. CDR3 loop: CAISEGARSGANVLTF. CDR3 DNA sequence: TGTGCCATCAGTGAAGGGGCCCGTTCTGGGGCCAACGTCCTGACTTTC.

This clone was seen a few times. The chain carries TRBV4-2 and TRBJ2-7, with D possibly being TRBD1 (6 bases). Per germline, CDR1 LGHNA and CDR2 YNFKEQ. This CDR3 is 15 amino acids long. The V end lost 0 bases, the J end lost 2 bases, and 11 bases lay between the germline ends. The CDR3 region has the DNA TGTGCCAGCAGCCAAGATCAGGGGATGACCTACGAGCAGTACTTC. This encodes CASSQDQGMTYEQYF.

The V call is TRBV4-2, the J call TRBJ2-7; the D is unclear. V lost 0 bases, J lost 0 bases, and 15 bases lay in between. Looked up from germline, CDR1 is LGHNA and CDR2 is YNFKEQ. This CDR3 comprises 17 residues. CDR3 in amino acids: CASSQEFAGPSSYEQYF. The CDR3 DNA reads TGTGCCAGCAGCCAAGAGTTTGCCGGACCGAGCTCCTACGAGCAGTACTTC.